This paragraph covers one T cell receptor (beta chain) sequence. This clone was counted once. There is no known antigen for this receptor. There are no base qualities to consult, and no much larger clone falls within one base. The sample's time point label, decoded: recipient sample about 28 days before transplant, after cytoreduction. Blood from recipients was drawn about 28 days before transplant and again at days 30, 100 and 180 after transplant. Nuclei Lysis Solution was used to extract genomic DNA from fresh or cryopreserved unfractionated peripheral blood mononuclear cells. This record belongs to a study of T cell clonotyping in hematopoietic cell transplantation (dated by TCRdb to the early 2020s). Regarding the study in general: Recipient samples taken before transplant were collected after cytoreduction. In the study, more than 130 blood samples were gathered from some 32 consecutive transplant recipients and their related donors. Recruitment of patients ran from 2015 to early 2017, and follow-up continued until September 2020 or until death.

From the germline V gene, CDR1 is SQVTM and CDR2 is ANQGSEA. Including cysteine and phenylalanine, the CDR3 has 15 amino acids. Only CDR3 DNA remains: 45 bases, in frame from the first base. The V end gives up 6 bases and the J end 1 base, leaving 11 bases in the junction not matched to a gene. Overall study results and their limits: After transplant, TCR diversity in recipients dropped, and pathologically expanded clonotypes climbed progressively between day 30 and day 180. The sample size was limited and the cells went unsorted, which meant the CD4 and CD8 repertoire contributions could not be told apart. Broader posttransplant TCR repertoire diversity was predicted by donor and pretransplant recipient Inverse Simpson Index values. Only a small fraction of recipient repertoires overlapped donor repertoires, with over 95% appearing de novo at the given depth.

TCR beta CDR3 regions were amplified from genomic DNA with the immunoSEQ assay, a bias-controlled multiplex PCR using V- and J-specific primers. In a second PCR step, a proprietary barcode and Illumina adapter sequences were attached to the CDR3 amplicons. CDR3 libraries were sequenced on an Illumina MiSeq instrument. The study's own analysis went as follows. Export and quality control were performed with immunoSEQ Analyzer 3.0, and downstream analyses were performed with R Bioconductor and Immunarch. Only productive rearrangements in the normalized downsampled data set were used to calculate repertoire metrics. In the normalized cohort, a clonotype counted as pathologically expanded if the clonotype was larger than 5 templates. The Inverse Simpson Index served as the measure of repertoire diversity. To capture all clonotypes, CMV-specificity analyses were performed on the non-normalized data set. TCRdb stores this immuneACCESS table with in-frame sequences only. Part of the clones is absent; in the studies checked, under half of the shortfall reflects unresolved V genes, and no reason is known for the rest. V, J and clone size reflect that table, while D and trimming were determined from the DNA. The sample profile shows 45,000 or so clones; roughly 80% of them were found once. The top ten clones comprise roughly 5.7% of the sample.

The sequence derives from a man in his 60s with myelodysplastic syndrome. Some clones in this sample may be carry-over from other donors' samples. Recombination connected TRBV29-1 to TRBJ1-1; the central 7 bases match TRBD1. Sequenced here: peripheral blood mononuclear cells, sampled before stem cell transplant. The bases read TGCAGCGTCGCCCCAGGGGACAGACGGAACACTGAAGCTTTCTTT. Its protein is CSVAPGDRRNTEAFF. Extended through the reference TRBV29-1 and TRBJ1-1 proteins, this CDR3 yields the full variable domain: SAVISQKPSRDICQRGTSLTIQCQVDSQVTMMFWYRQQPGQSLTLIATANQGSEATYESGFVIDKFPISRPNLTFSTLTVSNMSPEDSSIYLCSVAPGDRRNTEAFFGQGTRLTVV.